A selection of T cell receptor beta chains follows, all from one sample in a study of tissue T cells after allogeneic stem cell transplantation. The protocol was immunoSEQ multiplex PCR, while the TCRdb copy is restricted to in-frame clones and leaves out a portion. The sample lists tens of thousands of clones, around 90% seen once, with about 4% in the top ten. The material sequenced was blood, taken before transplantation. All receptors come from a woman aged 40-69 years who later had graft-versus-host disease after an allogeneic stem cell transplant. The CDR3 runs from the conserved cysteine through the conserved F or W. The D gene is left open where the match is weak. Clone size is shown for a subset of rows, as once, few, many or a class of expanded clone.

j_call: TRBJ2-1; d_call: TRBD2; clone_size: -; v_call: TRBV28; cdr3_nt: TGTGCCAGCAGTTTATACCTAGCGGACGCCTACAATGAGCAGTTCTTC; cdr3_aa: CASSLYLADAYNEQFF
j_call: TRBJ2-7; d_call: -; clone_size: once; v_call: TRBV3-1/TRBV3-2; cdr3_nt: TGTGCCAGCAGCCAAGCAGACTACGAGCAGTACTTC; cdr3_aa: CASSQADYEQYF
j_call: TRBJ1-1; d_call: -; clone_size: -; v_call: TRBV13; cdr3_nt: TGTGCCAGCAGCTTAGTTATCGGGGAAGAAGCTTTCTTT; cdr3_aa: CASSLVIGEEAFF
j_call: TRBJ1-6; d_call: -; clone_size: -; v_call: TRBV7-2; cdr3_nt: TGTGCCAGCAGCTTAGGACTGCTACCTGACTATAATTCACCCCTCCACTTT; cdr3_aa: CASSLGLLPDYNSPLHF
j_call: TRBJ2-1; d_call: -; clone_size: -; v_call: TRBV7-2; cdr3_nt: TGTGCCAGCAGCTTAGTGATCCGGGGGAGCTCCTACAATGAGCAGTTCTTC; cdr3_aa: CASSLVIRGSSYNEQFF
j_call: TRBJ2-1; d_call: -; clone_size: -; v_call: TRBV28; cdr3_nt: TGTGCCAGCAGTAGATTCAGCAGTTACAATGAGCAGTTCTTC; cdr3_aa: CASSRFSSYNEQFF
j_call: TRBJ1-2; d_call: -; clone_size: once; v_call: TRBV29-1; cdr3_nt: TGCAGCGTTGTGGGAGAAAGAAGTGGCTACACCTTC; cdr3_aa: CSVVGERSGYTF
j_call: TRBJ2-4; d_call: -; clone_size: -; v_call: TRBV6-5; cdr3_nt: TGTGCCAGCAGTCTGGAGTTGGGGGCGAACATTCAGTACTTC; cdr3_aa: CASSLELGANIQYF
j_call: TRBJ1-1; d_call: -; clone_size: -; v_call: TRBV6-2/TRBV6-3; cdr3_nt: TGTGCCAGCAGCCTAATACGGGGGAGAGCTTTCTTT; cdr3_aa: CASSLIRGRAFF
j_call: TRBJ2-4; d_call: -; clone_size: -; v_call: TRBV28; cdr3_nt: TGTGCCAGCAACCGGGACGTCGAAAACATTCAGTACTTC; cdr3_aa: CASNRDVENIQYF
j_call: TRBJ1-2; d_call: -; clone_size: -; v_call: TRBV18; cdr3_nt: TGTGCCAGCTCACCACTGCCAGGGGCAGGCTATGGCTACACCTTC; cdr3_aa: CASSPLPGAGYGYTF
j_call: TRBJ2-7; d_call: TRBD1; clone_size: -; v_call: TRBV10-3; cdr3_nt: TGTGCCATCAGTGGACAGGGGGCACGGAACGAGCAGTACTTC; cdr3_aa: CAISGQGARNEQYF
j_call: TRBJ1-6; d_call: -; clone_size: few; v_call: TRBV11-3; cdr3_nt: TGTGCCAGCAGCCTGACAGGATATGGTTCACCCCTCCACTTT; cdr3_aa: CASSLTGYGSPLHF
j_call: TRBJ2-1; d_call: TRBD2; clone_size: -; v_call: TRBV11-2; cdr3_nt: TGTGCCAGCAGCCCCGGACTAGATCGTCCCAATGAGCAGTTCTTC; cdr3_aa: CASSPGLDRPNEQFF
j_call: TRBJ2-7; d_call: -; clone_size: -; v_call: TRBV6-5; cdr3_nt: TGTGCCAGCAGTTCGAACTTACCCTACGAGCAGTACTTC; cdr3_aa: CASSSNLPYEQYF
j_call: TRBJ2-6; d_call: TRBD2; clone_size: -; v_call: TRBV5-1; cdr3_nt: TGCGCCAGCAGCCCACTCGCGGGGGGATATGGGGCCAACGTCCTGACTTTC; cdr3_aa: CASSPLAGGYGANVLTF
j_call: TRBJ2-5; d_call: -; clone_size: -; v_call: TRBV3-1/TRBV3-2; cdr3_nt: TGTGCCAGCAGCCAAGTCCAGACCCAGTACTTC; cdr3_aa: CASSQVQTQYF
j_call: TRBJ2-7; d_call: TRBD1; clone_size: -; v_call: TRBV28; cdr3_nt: TGTGCCAGCAGTTTTTTCCAGGGGGCAGGCGAGCAGTACTTC; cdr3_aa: CASSFFQGAGEQYF
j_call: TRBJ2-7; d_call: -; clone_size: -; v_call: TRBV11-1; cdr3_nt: TGTGCCAGCAGCTCTAGCCTTTTTTCCTACGAGCAGTACTTC; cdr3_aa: CASSSSLFSYEQYF
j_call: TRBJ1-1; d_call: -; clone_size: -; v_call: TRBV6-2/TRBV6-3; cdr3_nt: TGTGCCAGCAGCTGGACACCTTTTCAAGCTTTCTTT; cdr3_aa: CASSWTPFQAFF
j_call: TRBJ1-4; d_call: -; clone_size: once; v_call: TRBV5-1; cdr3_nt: TGCGCCAGCAGCCGAACCGGGACGGATAATGAAAAACTGTTTTTT; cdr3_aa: CASSRTGTDNEKLFF
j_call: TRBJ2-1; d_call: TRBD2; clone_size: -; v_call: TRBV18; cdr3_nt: TGTGCCAGCTCATCTCTGGGCGGGAGGGCAGGTAATGAGCAGTTCTTC; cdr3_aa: CASSSLGGRAGNEQFF
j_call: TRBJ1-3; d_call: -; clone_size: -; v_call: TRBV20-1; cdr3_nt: TGCAGTGCTAGTCCGGGTGCGGGAAACACCATATATTTT; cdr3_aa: CSASPGAGNTIYF
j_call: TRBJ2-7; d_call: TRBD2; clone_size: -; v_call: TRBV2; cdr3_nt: TGTGCCAGCAGCAGCGGGGGGGGTGCCTACGAGCAGTACTTC; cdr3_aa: CASSSGGGAYEQYF
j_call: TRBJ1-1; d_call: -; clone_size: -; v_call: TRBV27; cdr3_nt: TGTGCCAGCAGTTCCCCGGGAAGGGGGGTGGCTGAAGCTTTCTTT; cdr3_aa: CASSSPGRGVAEAFF
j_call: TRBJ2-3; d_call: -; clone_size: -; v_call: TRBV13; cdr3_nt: TGTGCCAGCAGTACTACAGGGACAGATACGCAGTATTTT; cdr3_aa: CASSTTGTDTQYF
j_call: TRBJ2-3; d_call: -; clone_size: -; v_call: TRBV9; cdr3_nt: TGTGCCAGCAGCGTAGGGAGTCTAGCGATGGATACGCAGTATTTT; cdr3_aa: CASSVGSLAMDTQYF
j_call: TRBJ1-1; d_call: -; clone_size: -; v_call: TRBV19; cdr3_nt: TGTGCCAGTAGTATTTTGGGGAACACTGAAGCTTTCTTT; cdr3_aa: CASSILGNTEAFF
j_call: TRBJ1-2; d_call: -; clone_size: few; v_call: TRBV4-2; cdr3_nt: TGTGCCAGCAGCCAAGGTGGACCCACTGGCTACACCTTC; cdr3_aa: CASSQGGPTGYTF
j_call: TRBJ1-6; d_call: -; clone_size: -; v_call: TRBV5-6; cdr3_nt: TGTGCCAGCAGCCTCCGGATTGGAATCTATAATTCACCCCTCCACTTT; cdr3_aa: CASSLRIGIYNSPLHF
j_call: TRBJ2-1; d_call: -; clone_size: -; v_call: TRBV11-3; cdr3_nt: TGTGCCAGCAGCTTAGATGGACAAAACAATGAGCAGTTCTTC; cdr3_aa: CASSLDGQNNEQFF
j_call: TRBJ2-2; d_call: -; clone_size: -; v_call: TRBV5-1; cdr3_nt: TGCGCCAGCAGCTTGGCCTTCGGACCCGATAGGGACACCGGGGAGCTGTTTTTT; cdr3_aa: CASSLAFGPDRDTGELFF
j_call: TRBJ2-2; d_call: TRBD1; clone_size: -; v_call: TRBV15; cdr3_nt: TGTGCCACCAGCAGAGGAGGGACAGGGGGAGCCGGGGAGCTGTTTTTT; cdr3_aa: CATSRGGTGGAGELFF
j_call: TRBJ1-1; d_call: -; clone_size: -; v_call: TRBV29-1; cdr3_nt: TGCAGCGCCGGTGAATTGAACACTGAAGCTTTCTTT; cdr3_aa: CSAGELNTEAFF
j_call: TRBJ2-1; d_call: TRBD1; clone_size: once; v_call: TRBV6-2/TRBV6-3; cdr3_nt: TGTGCCAGCAGTTACCCCCGGGACAGGGGCGGGTATGAGCAGTTCTTC; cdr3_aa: CASSYPRDRGGYEQFF
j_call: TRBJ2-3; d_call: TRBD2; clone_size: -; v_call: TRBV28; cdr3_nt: TGTGCCAGCAGTACACCGATTGGGGGCGGGAGGGCCTCGGGCACAGATACGCAGTATTTT; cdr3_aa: CASSTPIGGGRASGTDTQYF
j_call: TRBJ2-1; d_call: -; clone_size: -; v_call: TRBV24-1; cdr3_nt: TGTGCCACCAGTGCGGGGGACATGTGGGGGGAAGAGCAGTTCTTC; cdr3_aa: CATSAGDMWGEEQFF
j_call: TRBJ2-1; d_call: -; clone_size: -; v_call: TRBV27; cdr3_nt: TGTGCCAGCAGTTTTGAGGGCATCAGCTCCTACAATGAGCAGTTCTTC; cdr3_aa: CASSFEGISSYNEQFF
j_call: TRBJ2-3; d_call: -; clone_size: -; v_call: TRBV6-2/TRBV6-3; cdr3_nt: TGTGCCAGCAGCCCCACTAGATCGAGTAGCACAGATACGCAGTATTTT; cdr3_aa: CASSPTRSSSTDTQYF
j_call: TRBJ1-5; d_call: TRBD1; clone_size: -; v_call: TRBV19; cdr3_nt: TGTGCCAGTAGGGAGACAGGGGGCAGATTTAGCAATCAGCCCCAGCATTTT; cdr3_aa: CASRETGGRFSNQPQHF
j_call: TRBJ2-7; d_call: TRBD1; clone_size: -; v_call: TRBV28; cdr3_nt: TGTGCCAGCAGTTTTGGGGACAGGGACACCTACGAGCAGTACTTC; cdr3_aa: CASSFGDRDTYEQYF
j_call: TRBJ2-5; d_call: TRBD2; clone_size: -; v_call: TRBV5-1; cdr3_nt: TGCGCCAGCAGCGTGGACGGGAGGTGGGAGACCCAGTACTTC; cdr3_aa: CASSVDGRWETQYF
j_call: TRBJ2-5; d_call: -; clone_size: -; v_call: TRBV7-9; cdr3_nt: TGTGCCAGCAGCCATACACGGGAAGAGACCCAGTACTTC; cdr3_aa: CASSHTREETQYF
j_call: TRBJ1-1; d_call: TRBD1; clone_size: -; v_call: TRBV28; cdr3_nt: TGTGCCACTCTCCTGAGGGTCGGGACAGGGGGATTTGGCGATTTGTTCCAAGGAGCTTTCTTT; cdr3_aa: CATLLRVGTGGFGDLFQGAFF
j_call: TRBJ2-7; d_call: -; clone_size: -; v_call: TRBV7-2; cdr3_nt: TGTGCCAGCAGCTTATATGACGGCCCCTCCTACGAGCAGTACTTC; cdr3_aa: CASSLYDGPSYEQYF
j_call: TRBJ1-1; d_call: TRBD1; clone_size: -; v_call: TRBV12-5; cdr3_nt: TGTGCTAGTGGTTTGGCCCAGAGGACAGGGGGTTTGGGTGAAGCTTTCTTT; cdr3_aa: CASGLAQRTGGLGEAFF
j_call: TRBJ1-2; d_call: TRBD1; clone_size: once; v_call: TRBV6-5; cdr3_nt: TGTGCCAGCAGAACGGGGACAGGGAACTATGGCTACACCTTC; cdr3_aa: CASRTGTGNYGYTF
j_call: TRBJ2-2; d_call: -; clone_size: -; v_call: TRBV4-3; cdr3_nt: TGCGCCAGCAGCCAAGAGGGGGCTAACACCGGGGAGCTGTTTTTT; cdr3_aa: CASSQEGANTGELFF
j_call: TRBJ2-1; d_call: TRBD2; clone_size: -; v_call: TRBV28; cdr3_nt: TGTGCCAGCAGTTCCCAAAAGGCCCAGCGGGAGGGTTACAATGAGCAGTTCTTC; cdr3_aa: CASSSQKAQREGYNEQFF
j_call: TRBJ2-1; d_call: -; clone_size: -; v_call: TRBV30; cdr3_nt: TGTGCCTGGAGTGTACAGGGATCGTCCCTCAATGAGCAGTTCTTC; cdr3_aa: CAWSVQGSSLNEQFF
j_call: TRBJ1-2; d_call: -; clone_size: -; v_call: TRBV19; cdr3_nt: TGTGCCAGTAGTATGGAAGTTGGAGGGTTCTCGTATGGCTACACCTTC; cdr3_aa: CASSMEVGGFSYGYTF
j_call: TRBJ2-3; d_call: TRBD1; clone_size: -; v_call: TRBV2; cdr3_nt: TGTGCCAGCTCCTCTGAGGGGGCGTTCGGAGATACGCAGTATTTT; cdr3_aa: CASSSEGAFGDTQYF
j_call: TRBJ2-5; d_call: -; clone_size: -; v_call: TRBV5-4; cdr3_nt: TGTGCCAGCAGCTTGGGGGGAGCTATTGAGACCCAGTACTTC; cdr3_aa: CASSLGGAIETQYF
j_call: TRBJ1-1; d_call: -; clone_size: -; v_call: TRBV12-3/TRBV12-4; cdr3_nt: TGTGCCAGCACATCAGCGTACAACACTGAAGCTTTCTTT; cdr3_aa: CASTSAYNTEAFF
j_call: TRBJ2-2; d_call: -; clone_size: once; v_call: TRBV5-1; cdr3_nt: TGCGCCAGCAGCTTGGGACAGAGGACCAACACCGGGGAGCTGTTTTTT; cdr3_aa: CASSLGQRTNTGELFF
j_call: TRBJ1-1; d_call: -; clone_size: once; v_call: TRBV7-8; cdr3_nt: TGTGCCAGCAGCTTAGCCCGAAGAACTGAAGCTTTCTTT; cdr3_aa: CASSLARRTEAFF
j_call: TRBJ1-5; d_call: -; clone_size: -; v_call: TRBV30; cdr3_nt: TGTGCCTGGAGTCTTGGGAGCAATCAGCCCCAGCATTTT; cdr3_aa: CAWSLGSNQPQHF
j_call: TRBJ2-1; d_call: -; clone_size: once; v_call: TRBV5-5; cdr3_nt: TGTGCCAGCAGCCCCCTAGTTCTTGAGCAGTTCTTC; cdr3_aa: CASSPLVLEQFF
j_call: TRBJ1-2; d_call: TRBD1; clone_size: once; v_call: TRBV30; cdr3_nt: TGTGCCTGGAGCCTTTGGGACAGGGGATTGGGACGGTATGGCTACACCTTC; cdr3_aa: CAWSLWDRGLGRYGYTF
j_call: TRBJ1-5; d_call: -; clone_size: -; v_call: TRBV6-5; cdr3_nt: TGTGCCAGCGGGTACGGGGGTCAGCCCCAGCATTTT; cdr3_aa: CASGYGGQPQHF